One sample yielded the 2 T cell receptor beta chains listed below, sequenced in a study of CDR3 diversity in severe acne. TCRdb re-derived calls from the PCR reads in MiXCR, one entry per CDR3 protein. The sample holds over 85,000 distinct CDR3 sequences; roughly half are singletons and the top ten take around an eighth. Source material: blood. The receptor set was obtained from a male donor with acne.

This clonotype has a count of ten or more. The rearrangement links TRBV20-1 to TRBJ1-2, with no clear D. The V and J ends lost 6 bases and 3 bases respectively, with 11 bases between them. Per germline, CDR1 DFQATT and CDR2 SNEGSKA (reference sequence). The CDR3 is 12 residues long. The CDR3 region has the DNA TGCAGTGCACCGATAGGGTACTATGGCTACACCTTC. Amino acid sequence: CSAPIGYYGYTF.

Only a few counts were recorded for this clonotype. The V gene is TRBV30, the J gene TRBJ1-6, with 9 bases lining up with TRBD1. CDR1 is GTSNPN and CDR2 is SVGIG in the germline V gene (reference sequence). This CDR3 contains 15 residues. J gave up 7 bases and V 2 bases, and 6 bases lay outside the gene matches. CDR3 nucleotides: TGTGCCTGGAGTCGCGGGACAGGGATGAATTCACCCCTCCACTTT. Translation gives CAWSRGTGMNSPLHF.